This T cell receptor beta chain was recovered during a study of cytomegalovirus exposure and HLA in healthy donors. Study-wide results and caveats: It was assumed in the presence/absence analyses that sequencing depth was roughly uniform across donors.

The germline V and J ends were trimmed by 2 bases and 2 bases, with 18 bases remaining between them. Germline CDR1 reads SNHLY; CDR2 reads FYNNEI. The CDR3 runs to 17 residues. Concerning this clone itself: The antigen remains undetermined.

Primers included in the PCR were 60 Vbeta and 13 Jbeta primers. The repertoire was sequenced with immunoSEQ multiplex PCR; TCRdb's copy has only in-frame clones and lacks some. There are roughly 180,000 clones in the sample; 75% to 90% occur only once, and roughly 10% lies in the top ten. The sequence was collected from a man in his late teens or twenties in good health and CMV-seropositive. This sequence joins TRBV2 and TRBJ1-2, with a tentative D call TRBD1 (5 bases). Material: PBMCs. CDR3: CASSETRQGTLNYGYTF. The CDR3 nucleotides read TGTGCCAGCAGTGAAACGAGGCAGGGCACGCTCAACTATGGCTACACCTTC.